The 9 T cell receptor beta chains given below trace back to one sample, sequenced in a study of shared clonotypes between healthy human individuals. Only in-frame clones appear in the TCRdb table, and some are missing; sequencing was by immunoSEQ multiplex PCR. In the table there are 2.3 million or so clones, just over 90% of which are singletons. Specimen: naive CD4+ T cells from PBMCs. The subset was: CD45RA+ positively selected. These receptors originate from a man aged 18-30 years in good health. Some clones in this sample may be carry-over from other donors' samples.

In nucleotides, the CDR3 is TGTGCCAGCAGTGATCCTCGGACAGGGGCCCAGCCCCAGCATTTT. Protein: CASSDPRTGAQPQHF. The rearrangement uses TRBV6-1 and TRBJ1-5; 9 nucleotides agree with TRBD1. The CDR3 totals 15 residues. V shed 3 bases and J 7 bases; nucleotides not matched to a gene: 7. Looked up from germline, CDR1 is MNHNS and CDR2 is SASEGT.

This clone was counted once. This chain connects TRBV5-4 to TRBJ1-1; 10 bases match TRBD1. Per the germline V gene, CDR1 is SGHNT and CDR2 is YYREEE (reference sequence). The CDR3 extends over 14 amino acids. V was pared by 4 bases and J by 5 bases, with 5 bases of the junction left unmatched. CDR3 sequence reads: CASSRDRGGTEAFF. In DNA form, the CDR3 reads TGTGCCAGCAGCAGGGACAGGGGAGGAACTGAAGCTTTCTTT. The full variable domain, completed using reference TRBV5-4 and TRBJ1-1, is ETGVTQSPTHLIKTRGQQVTLRCSSQSGHNTVSWYQQALGQGPQFIFQYYREEENGRGNFPPRFSGLQFPNYSSELNVNALELDDSALYLCASSRDRGGTEAFFGQGTRLTVV.

The chain couples TRBV6-1 to TRBJ1-1; the D is unclear. In germline, CDR1 is MNHNS, CDR2 SASEGT. This CDR3 has 13 residues. The V gene lost 8 bases and the J gene lost 1 base, with 11 bases spanning the gap. The CDR3, as DNA: TGTGCCAGCCAGGCCAGAGAGAACACTGAAGCTTTCTTT. Translating it yields CASQARENTEAFF.

J is TRBJ2-7 and V is TRBV30; D is unclear. The length of the CDR3 is 14 residues. The ends were cut back, 1 base at V and 3 bases at J, with 13 bases in the middle. Germline V lookup: CDR1 GTSNPN, CDR2 SVGIG (reference sequence). CDR3 bases: TGTGCCTGGAGTGGAATAGTGAAGCTCTACGAGCAGTACTTC. Translation gives CAWSGIVKLYEQYF.

CDR3 nucleotides: TGCGCCAGCAGCTCAGGTCCCTACGAAGAGACCCAGTACTTC. Translating it yields CASSSGPYEETQYF. V and J are TRBV5-1 and TRBJ2-5; D not certain. Trimming cost V 3 bases and J 3 bases, with 12 bases left between them. From germline, CDR1 is SGHRS and CDR2 YFSETQ. This CDR3 spans 14 amino acids.

The rearrangement links TRBV5-1 to TRBJ2-6; D ambiguous. CDR1 is SGHRS, CDR2 YFSETQ, per germline. The CDR3 contains 17 residues. V lost 4 bases and J lost 3, with 17 bases in between. CDR3 bases: TGCGCCAGCAGCCAATACACGAGGACCGTTGGGGCCAACGTCCTGACTTTC. This sequence encodes CASSQYTRTVGANVLTF.

This chain links TRBV28 with TRBJ1-2; no clear D gene. CDR3 length: 14 amino acids. V was shortened by 2 bases and J by 2 bases, with 9 bases between the two germline ends. Germline V gene lookup returns CDR1 MDHEN and CDR2 SYDVKM. CDR3 nucleotides: TGTGCCAGCAGTTTAGGGGTCGAGAACTATGGCTACACCTTC. Amino acids: CASSLGVENYGYTF.

To note about this clone: Other DNA variants within this sample encode the same CDR3. The chain recombines TRBV6-1 with TRBJ1-1; no firm D call. The CDR3 runs 12 residues. V lost 4 bases and J 2 bases, leaving 5 bases between the germline ends. Germline CDR1 and CDR2: MNHNS and SASEGT. DNA of the CDR3: TGTGCCAGCAGTGTCGGAAACACTGAAGCTTTCTTT. This sequence encodes CASSVGNTEAFF.

This chain joins TRBV6-6 and TRBJ1-6; D ambiguous. CDR3 length: 16 amino acids. V was pared by 3 bases and J by 9 bases, with 18 bases between. Germline V CDR1 and CDR2: MNHNY, SVGAGI (reference sequence). CDR3 nucleotides: TGTGCCAGCAGTTATTTCGTTCATAGAGGGAGTTCACCCCTCCACTTT. Translated: CASSYFVHRGSSPLHF.